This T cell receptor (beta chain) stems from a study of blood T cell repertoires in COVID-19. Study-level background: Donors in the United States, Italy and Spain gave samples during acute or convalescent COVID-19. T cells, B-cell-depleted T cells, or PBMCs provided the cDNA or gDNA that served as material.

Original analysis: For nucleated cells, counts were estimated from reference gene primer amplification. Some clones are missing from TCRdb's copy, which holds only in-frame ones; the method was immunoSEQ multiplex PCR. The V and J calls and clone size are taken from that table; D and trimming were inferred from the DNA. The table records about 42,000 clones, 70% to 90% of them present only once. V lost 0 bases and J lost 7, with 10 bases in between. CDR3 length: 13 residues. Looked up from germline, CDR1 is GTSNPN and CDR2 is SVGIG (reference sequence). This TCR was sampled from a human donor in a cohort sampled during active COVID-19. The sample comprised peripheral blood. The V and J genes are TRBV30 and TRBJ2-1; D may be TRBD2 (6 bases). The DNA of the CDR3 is TGTGCCTGGAGTGTAAACGGGAGAAATGAGCAGTTCTTC. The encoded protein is CAWSVNGRNEQFF. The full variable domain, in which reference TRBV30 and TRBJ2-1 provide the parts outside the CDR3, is SQTIHQWPATLVQPVGSPLSLECTVEGTSNPNLYWYRQAAGRGLQLLFYSVGIGQISSEVPQNLSASRPQDRQFILSSKKLLLSDSGFYLCAWSVNGRNEQFFGPGTRLTVL.